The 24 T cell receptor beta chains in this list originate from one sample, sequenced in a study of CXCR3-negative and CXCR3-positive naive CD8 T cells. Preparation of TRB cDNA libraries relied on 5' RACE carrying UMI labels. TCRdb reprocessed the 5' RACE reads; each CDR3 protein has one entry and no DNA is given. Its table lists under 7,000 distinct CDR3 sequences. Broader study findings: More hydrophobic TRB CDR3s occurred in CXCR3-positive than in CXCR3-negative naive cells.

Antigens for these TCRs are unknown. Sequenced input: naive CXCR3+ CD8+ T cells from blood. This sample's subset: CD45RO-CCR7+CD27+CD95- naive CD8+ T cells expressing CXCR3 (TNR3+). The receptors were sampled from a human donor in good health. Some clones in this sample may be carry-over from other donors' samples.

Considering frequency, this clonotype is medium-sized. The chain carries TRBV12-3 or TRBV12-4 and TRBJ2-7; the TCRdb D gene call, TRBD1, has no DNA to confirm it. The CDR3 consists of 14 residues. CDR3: CASTQGQSSYEQYF.

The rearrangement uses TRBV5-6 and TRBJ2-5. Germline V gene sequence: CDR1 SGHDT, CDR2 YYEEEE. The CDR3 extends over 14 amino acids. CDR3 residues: CASSLGNFRETQYF.

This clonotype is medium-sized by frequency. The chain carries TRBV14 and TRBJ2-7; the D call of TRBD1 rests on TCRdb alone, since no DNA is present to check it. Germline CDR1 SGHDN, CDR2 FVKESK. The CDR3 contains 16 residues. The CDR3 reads CANPPFYDTRGDEQYF.

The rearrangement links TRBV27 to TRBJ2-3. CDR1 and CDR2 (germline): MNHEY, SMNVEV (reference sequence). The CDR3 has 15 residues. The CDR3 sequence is CASSMGVPNTDTQYF.

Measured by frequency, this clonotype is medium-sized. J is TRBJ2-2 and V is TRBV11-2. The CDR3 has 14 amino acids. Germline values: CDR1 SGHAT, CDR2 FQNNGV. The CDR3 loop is CASSLGPNAGELFF.

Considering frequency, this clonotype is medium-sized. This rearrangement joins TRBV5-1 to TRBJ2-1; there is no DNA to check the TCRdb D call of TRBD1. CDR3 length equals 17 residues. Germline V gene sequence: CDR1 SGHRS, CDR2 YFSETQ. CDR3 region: CASSAGANFSSYNEQFF.

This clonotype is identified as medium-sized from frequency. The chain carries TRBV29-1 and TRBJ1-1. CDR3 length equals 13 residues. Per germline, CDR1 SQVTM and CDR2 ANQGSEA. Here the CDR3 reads CSVETLRETEAFF. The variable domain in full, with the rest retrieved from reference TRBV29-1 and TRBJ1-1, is SAVISQKPSRDICQRGTSLTIQCQVDSQVTMMFWYRQQPGQSLTLIATANQGSEATYESGFVIDKFPISRPNLTFSTLTVSNMSPEDSSIYLCSVETLRETEAFFGQGTRLTVV.

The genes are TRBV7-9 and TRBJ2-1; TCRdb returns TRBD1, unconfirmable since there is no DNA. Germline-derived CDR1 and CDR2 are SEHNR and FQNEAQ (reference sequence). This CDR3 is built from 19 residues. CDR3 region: CASSLPVTGRLNSYNEQFF. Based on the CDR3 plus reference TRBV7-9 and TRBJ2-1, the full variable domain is DTGVSQNPRHKITKRGQNVTFRCDPISEHNRLYWYRQTLGQGPEFLTYFQNEAQLEKSRLLSDRFSAERPKGSFSTLEIQRTEQGDSAMYLCASSLPVTGRLNSYNEQFFGPGTRLTVL.

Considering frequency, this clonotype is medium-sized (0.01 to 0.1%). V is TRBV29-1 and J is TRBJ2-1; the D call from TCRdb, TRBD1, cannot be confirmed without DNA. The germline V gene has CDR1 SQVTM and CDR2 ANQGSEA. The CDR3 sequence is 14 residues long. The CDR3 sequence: CSDVLGQGYNEQFF.

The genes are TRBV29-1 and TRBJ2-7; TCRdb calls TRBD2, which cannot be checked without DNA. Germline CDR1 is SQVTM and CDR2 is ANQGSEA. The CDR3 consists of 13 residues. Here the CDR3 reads CSARLAGLYEQYF.

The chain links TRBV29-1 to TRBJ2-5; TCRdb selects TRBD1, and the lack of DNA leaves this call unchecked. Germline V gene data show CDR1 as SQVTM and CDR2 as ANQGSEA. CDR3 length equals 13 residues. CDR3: CSVALGGGETQYF.

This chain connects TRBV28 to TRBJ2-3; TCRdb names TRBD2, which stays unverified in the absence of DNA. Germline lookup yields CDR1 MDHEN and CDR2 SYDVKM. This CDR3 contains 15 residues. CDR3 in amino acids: CASSSGLAGVDTQYF.

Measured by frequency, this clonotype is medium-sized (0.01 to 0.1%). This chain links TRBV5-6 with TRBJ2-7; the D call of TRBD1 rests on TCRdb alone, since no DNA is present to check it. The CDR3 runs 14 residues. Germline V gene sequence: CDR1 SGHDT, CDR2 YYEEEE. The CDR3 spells CASSPTGESYEQYF.

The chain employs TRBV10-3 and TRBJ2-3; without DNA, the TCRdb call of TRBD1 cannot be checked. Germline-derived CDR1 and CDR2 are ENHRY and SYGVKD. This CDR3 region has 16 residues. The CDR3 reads CAISESSGLGADTQYF.

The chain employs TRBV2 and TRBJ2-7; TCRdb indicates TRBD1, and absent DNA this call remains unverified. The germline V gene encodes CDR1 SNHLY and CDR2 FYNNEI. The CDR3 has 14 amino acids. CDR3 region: CASSEAPGAEEQYF.

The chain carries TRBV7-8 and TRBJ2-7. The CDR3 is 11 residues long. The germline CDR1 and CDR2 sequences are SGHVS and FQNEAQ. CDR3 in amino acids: CASSHSVEQYF.

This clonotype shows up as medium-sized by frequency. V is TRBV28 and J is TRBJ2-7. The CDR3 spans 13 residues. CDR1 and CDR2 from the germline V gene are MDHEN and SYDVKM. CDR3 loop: CASSLRGSYEQYF.

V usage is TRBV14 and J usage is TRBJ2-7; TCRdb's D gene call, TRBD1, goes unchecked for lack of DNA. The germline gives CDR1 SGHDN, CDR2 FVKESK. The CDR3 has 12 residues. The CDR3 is CASQGVLLEQYF.

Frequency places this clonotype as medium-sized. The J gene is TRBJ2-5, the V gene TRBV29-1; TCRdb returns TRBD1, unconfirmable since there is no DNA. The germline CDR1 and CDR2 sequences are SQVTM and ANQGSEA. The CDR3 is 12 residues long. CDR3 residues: CSAAPGAETQYF.

CDR3 residues: CSVEGLFQETQYF. This chain connects TRBV29-1 to TRBJ2-5. The CDR3 consists of 13 residues. Per the germline V gene, CDR1 is SQVTM and CDR2 is ANQGSEA.

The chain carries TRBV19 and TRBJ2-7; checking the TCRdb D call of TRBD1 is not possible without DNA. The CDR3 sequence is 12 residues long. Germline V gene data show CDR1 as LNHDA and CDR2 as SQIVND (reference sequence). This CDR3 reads CASQDRGEEQYF.

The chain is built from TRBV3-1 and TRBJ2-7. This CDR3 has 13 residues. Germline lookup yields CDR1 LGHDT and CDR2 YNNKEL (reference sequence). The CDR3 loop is CASSPSSSYEQYF.

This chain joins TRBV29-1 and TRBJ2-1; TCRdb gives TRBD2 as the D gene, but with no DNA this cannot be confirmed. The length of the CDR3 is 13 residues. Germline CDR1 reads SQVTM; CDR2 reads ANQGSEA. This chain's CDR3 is CSAGGGTGIEQFF.

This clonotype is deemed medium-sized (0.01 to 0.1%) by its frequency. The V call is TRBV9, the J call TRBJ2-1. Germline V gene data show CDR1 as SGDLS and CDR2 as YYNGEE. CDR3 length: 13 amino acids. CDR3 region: CASSARWGNEQFF.